Following are 16 T cell receptor beta chains from one sample sequenced in a study of CD8 T cells in ankylosing spondylitis. TCRdb recomputed calls from the 5' RACE reads with MiXCR, one row per CDR3 protein. The data hold about 360,000 distinct CDR3 sequences, with 20% observed a single time. The sequenced sample consisted of blood, either unsorted or a sorted T cell fraction (not recorded which). The receptors come from a male donor with ankylosing spondylitis or in good health (not recorded which).

This clonotype turned up a few times. The chain couples TRBV9 to TRBJ2-7; 8 nucleotides agree with TRBD1. With 6 bases clipped from V and 7 bases from J, the junction kept 12 bases outside the gene matches. This CDR3 region has 14 residues. Germline CDR1 SGDLS, CDR2 YYNGEE. The CDR3 spells CASNGGQAGGEQYF. In DNA form, the CDR3 reads TGTGCCAGCAACGGGGGACAGGCAGGTGGGGAGCAGTACTTC.

This clonotype has at least ten counts. CDR3 amino acids: CASRISPDGHNEQFF. The CDR3 bases are TGTGCCAGCAGGATTTCACCGGACGGCCACAATGAGCAGTTCTTC. V usage is TRBV12-3 or TRBV12-4 and J usage is TRBJ2-1; unclear D gene. The CDR3 totals 15 residues. The germline V and J ends were trimmed by 6 bases and 5 bases, with 17 bases remaining between them.

The V and J genes are TRBV4-2 and TRBJ1-3; no definite D call. This CDR3 region has 12 residues. V was cut by 3 bases and J by 4 bases, with 4 bases left in between. In germline, CDR1 is LGHNA, CDR2 YNFKEQ. CDR3 in DNA: TGTGCCAGCAGCCAGGTCGGAAACACCATATATTTT. Translated: CASSQVGNTIYF.

This clonotype was recorded at least ten times. CDR3 residues: CASSHRGGRNEQFF. CDR3 DNA sequence: TGTGCCAGCAGCCACCGGGGGGGCCGGAATGAGCAGTTCTTC. The rearrangement joins TRBV4-2 to TRBJ2-1; 8 nucleotides agree with TRBD2. There are 14 residues in the CDR3. V lost 3 bases to trimming and J lost 7 bases; unmatched junction nucleotides: 5. Germline values: CDR1 LGHNA, CDR2 YNFKEQ.

In this sample, this clonotype turned up a few times. V and J are TRBV2 and TRBJ2-2; 7 bases line up with TRBD2. The CDR3 runs 15 residues. V shed 3 bases, J shed 5 bases, and the junction held 6 bases outside the gene matches. In germline, CDR1 is SNHLY, CDR2 FYNNEI. The DNA for the CDR3 is TGTGCCAGCAGTGAGGGGCTAGCGGAGACCGGGGAGCTGTTTTTT. It yields the protein CASSEGLAETGELFF.

Many counts were recorded for this clonotype. The chain is built from TRBV29-1 and TRBJ2-2; D is possibly TRBD1 (5 bases). Germline V gene sequence: CDR1 SQVTM, CDR2 ANQGSEA. Trimming cost V 3 bases and J 1 base, with 12 bases left between them. The CDR3 has 15 residues. CDR3 residues: CSVDGRAKNTGELFF. The CDR3 bases are TGCAGCGTTGATGGCAGGGCAAAGAACACCGGGGAGCTGTTTTTT.

This clonotype was counted only a few times. The V call is TRBV7-9, the J call TRBJ2-6; no clear D gene. The CDR3 loop spans 16 amino acids. Trimming removed 3 bases from V and 0 bases from J, with 9 bases in between. Germline V CDR1 and CDR2: SEHNR, FQNEAQ (reference sequence). The CDR3 DNA reads as TGTGCCAGCAGCTTCTTCGCTAGCTCTGGGGCCAACGTCCTGACTTTC. Amino acids: CASSFFASSGANVLTF.

There are a few counts of this clonotype. The chain recombines TRBV5-1 with TRBJ2-7; 9 positions match TRBD1. Germline V CDR1 and CDR2: SGHRS, YFSETQ. There are 15 residues in the CDR3. J gave up 2 bases and V 4 bases, and 7 bases lay outside the gene matches. In DNA, the CDR3 is TGCGCCAGCAGCGAGGGACAGGGCCTAACCTACGAGCAGTACTTC. As protein: CASSEGQGLTYEQYF.

CDR3 protein: CASSVTGDVNYGYTF. CDR3 DNA sequence: TGTGCCAGCAGCGTAACAGGGGATGTTAACTATGGCTACACCTTC. The rearrangement joins TRBV7-9 to TRBJ1-2; TRBD1 aligns across 7 bases. The germline gives CDR1 SEHNR, CDR2 FQNEAQ (reference sequence). V shed 5 bases and J 1 base; nucleotides not matched to a gene: 7. The CDR3 totals 15 residues.

This clonotype turned up a few times. J is TRBJ1-1 and V is TRBV10-3; no definite D call. V gave up 4 bases and J gave up 0 bases, with 9 bases separating them. Germline V gene lookup returns CDR1 ENHRY and CDR2 SYGVKD. CDR3 length: 14 residues. The CDR3, as DNA: TGTGCCATCAGTGCGAAAGGCGTGAACACTGAAGCTTTCTTT. Protein: CAISAKGVNTEAFF.

The chain joins TRBV12-3 or TRBV12-4 to TRBJ2-7; no firm D call. CDR3 size: 13 residues. The V and J ends lost 2 bases and 1 base respectively, with 6 bases between them. This CDR3 reads CASSLPISYEQYF. The DNA for the CDR3 is TGTGCCAGCAGTTTACCAATTTCCTACGAGCAGTACTTC.

The CDR3: CASSPEYRGSVDEQYF. The CDR3 DNA reads TGTGCCAGCAGTCCGGAATACAGGGGGAGCGTAGACGAGCAGTACTTC. This rearrangement joins TRBV12-3 or TRBV12-4 to TRBJ2-7; 8 nucleotides line up with TRBD1. With V trimmed by 5 bases and J by 5 bases, 14 bases remained unmatched. CDR3 length equals 16 residues.

This chain uses TRBV19 with TRBJ2-1; 7 positions agree with TRBD2. CDR3 length: 15 residues. Trimming took 7 bases from V and 5 from J; bases not matched to a gene: 11. The V gene's germline CDR1 is LNHDA and CDR2 SQIVND (reference sequence). CDR3 in amino acids: CASTPLGGVNNEQFF. The CDR3 DNA reads as TGTGCCAGTACCCCACTGGGGGGGGTTAACAATGAGCAGTTCTTC.

Only a few counts were recorded for this clonotype. V usage is TRBV13 and J usage is TRBJ2-5; 8 bases are a match to TRBD2. Germline V gene sequence: CDR1 PRHDT, CDR2 FYEKMQ (reference sequence). CDR3 size: 14 residues. Trimming cost V 5 bases and J 5 bases; bases outside gene matches: 7. CDR3 DNA: TGTGCCAGCAGCCCCCGGACTAGCAAGGAGACCCAGTACTTC. This translates into CASSPRTSKETQYF.

The V and J genes are TRBV7-9 and TRBJ2-7; 13 nucleotides agree with TRBD2. Trimming took 5 bases from V and 5 from J; bases not matched to a gene: 9. Germline V CDR1 and CDR2: SEHNR, FQNEAQ (reference sequence). The CDR3 is 16 residues long. CDR3 DNA: TGTGCCAGCAGCACACGACTAGCGGGGGGCTTCGACGAGCAGTACTTC. Translating gives CASSTRLAGGFDEQYF.

The chain joins TRBV7-3 to TRBJ2-2; either TRBD1 or TRBD2 may fit D (6 bases each). The germline CDR1 and CDR2 sequences are SGHTA and FQGTGA. V shed 2 bases and J shed 7 bases, with 14 bases lying between them. The CDR3 has 15 residues. The CDR3 here is CASSLSGGIGGELFF. CDR3 in DNA: TGTGCCAGCAGCTTATCCGGGGGCATCGGCGGGGAGCTGTTTTTT.